Below are 12 T cell receptor beta chains sequenced from a single sample in a study of blood T cell repertoires in COVID-19. Assay: immunoSEQ multiplex PCR; the TCRdb copy retains only in-frame clones and omits some. The data show roughly 400,000 clones, with 80% to 95% seen just once and about 0.86% held by the top ten. Sequencing input: PBMCs or T cells enriched from blood (not recorded which). The receptor source for this set is a middle-aged woman who had been exposed to COVID-19.

The chain recombines TRBV6-5 with TRBJ2-1; D might be TRBD1 (5 bases). Germline V gene sequence: CDR1 MNHEY, CDR2 SVGAGI. V lost 6 bases and J 5 bases, leaving 11 bases between the germline ends. The CDR3 has 13 residues. The CDR3 loop reads CASRVSGNNEQFF. CDR3 nucleotides: TGTGCCAGCAGGGTCTCAGGGAACAATGAGCAGTTCTTC.

Ten or more counts support this clone. The chain links TRBV11-3 to TRBJ2-1, with TRBD2 identical over 10 bases. Trimming removed 5 bases from V and 8 bases from J; junction bases left unmatched: 12. The CDR3 contains 16 residues. Germline V gives CDR1 SGHNT, CDR2 YENEEA. In DNA, the CDR3 is TGTGCCAGCAGCGGCATAGCGGGGGGTGTCGGCTATGAGCAGTTCTTC. Its protein product is CASSGIAGGVGYEQFF.

The chain recombines TRBV6-5 with TRBJ1-5; no definite D call. Germline CDR1 is MNHEY and CDR2 is SVGAGI. There are 13 residues in the CDR3. V was trimmed by 7 bases and J by 4 bases, leaving 11 bases between them. The CDR3: CASTLSGNQPQHF. CDR3 coding DNA: TGTGCCAGCACATTAAGCGGAAATCAGCCCCAGCATTTT.

The rearrangement joins TRBV24-1 to TRBJ2-1, with TRBD2 matching over 7 bases. V gave up 4 bases and J gave up 7 bases; unmatched junction bases: 12. Germline CDR1 and CDR2: KGHDR and SFDVKD. The CDR3 runs 16 residues. The CDR3, as DNA: TGTGCCACCAGTGACCCCAGTGGGGGGGGGTGGAATGAGCAGTTCTTC. Translating it yields CATSDPSGGGWNEQFF.

The rearrangement uses TRBV7-2 and TRBJ1-2; D unresolved. The germline V gene encodes CDR1 SGHTA and CDR2 FQGNSA. Trimming left V 5 bases short and J 8 bases short, with 15 bases between. The CDR3 spans 13 residues. The CDR3 DNA is TGTGCCAGCAGCCCCCGGGAGGGCGAAGGCTACACCTTC. Translating gives CASSPREGEGYTF. The variable domain in full, with the rest retrieved from reference TRBV7-2 and TRBJ1-2, is GAGVSQSPSNKVTEKGKDVELRCDPISGHTALYWYRQSLGQGLEFLIYFQGNSAPDKSGLPSDRFSAERTGGSVSTLTIQRTQQEDSAVYLCASSPREGEGYTFGSGTRLTVV.

The CDR3 here is CASSSSGISYEQYF. The DNA of the CDR3 is TGTGCCAGCTCGTCTAGCGGAATCTCCTACGAGCAGTACTTC. The gene calls are TRBV18 and TRBJ2-7, with 7 positions matching TRBD2. V dropped 6 bases and J dropped 0; count of bases not matched to a gene: 5. The germline gives CDR1 KGHSH, CDR2 LQKENI. The CDR3 is 14 residues long. The full variable domain, completed using reference TRBV18 and TRBJ2-7, is NAGVMQNPRHLVRRRGQEARLRCSPMKGHSHVYWYRQLPEEGLKFMVYLQKENIIDESGMPKERFSAEFPKEGPSILRIQQVVRGDSAAYFCASSSSGISYEQYFGPGTRLTVT.

This clone came up once. Other DNA sequences in this specimen translate into the identical CDR3. The chain recombines TRBV7-9 with TRBJ1-1, with unresolved D. V was pared by 3 bases and J by 1 base, with 6 bases between. CDR3 length: 13 amino acids. Germline lookup yields CDR1 SEHNR and CDR2 FQNEAQ (reference sequence). The CDR3 spells CASSLRENTEAFF. DNA for the CDR3: TGTGCCAGCAGCTTGAGGGAGAACACTGAAGCTTTCTTT.

On this clone: Other DNA sequences from this sample encode an identical CDR3 as well. The rearrangement joins TRBV19 to TRBJ1-2; D not resolved. The CDR3 sequence is 12 residues long. CDR1 and CDR2 from the germline V gene are LNHDA and SQIVND (reference sequence). Trimming pared 6 bases from V and 8 bases from J, leaving 13 bases between. The CDR3 protein is CASREGAGGYTF. The DNA for the CDR3 is TGTGCCAGTAGGGAGGGCGCGGGCGGCTACACCTTC.

This chain uses TRBV5-4 with TRBJ1-2; 7 bases are a match to TRBD1. Germline V lookup: CDR1 SGHNT, CDR2 YYREEE (reference sequence). V gave up 0 bases and J gave up 7 bases; unmatched junction bases: 3. This CDR3 has 13 amino acids. The CDR3 DNA reads TGTGCCAGCAGCTTGGGAACAGGGGTTGGCTACACCTTC. Translated, it gives CASSLGTGVGYTF.

The J gene is TRBJ2-5, the V gene TRBV5-5; the D gene is possibly TRBD2 (5 bases). The CDR3 length is 15 residues. V was pared by 3 bases and J by 5 bases, with 17 bases between. Germline V lookup: CDR1 SGHKS, CDR2 YYEKEE (reference sequence). CDR3 nucleotide sequence: TGTGCCAGCAGCTCGATCGATTGGGGAGAGGAGACCCAGTACTTC. Protein product: CASSSIDWGEETQYF.

V gene TRBV7-9 combines with J gene TRBJ2-7; D is uncertain. Looked up from germline, CDR1 is SEHNR and CDR2 is FQNEAQ (reference sequence). Trimming took 5 bases from V and 3 from J, leaving 5 bases between them. The CDR3 is made up of 11 amino acids. In nucleotides, the CDR3 is TGTGCCAGCAGCACTTTCTACGAGCAGTACTTC. It yields the protein CASSTFYEQYF. Based on the CDR3 plus reference TRBV7-9 and TRBJ2-7, the full variable domain is DTGVSQNPRHKITKRGQNVTFRCDPISEHNRLYWYRQTLGQGPEFLTYFQNEAQLEKSRLLSDRFSAERPKGSFSTLEIQRTEQGDSAMYLCASSTFYEQYFGPGTRLTVT.

This chain joins TRBV6-1 and TRBJ1-6; perhaps TRBD1 as D (6 bases). The CDR3 consists of 17 residues. Germline V gene sequence: CDR1 MNHNS, CDR2 SASEGT. V dropped 0 bases and J dropped 7 bases, with 16 bases sitting between them. The CDR3 coding sequence is TGTGCCAGCAGTGAAGCAGCCCCCACAGGGCTGAATTCACCCCTCCACTTT. Translation: CASSEAAPTGLNSPLHF.